This is a list of T cell receptor beta chains from one sample in a study of cytomegalovirus exposure and HLA in healthy donors. Clones were sequenced by immunoSEQ multiplex PCR, and TCRdb holds only the in-frame ones, with some missing. The sample carries 220,000 or so clones, roughly 85% recorded once. What was sequenced was PBMCs. Receptor source: a woman aged 18-29 years in good health and CMV-seronegative. Each CDR3 is given with its conserved first and last residue. The order of the fields is J gene, clone size, V gene, D gene, CDR3 protein, CDR3 DNA. D genes are given only for firm matches. Size values are once, few and many counts, or a class for expanded clones, and some rows have none.

TRBJ2-2 NA TRBV19 TRBD2 CASSIRTSGNTGELFF TGTGCCAGTAGTATCCGGACTAGCGGGAACACCGGGGAGCTGTTTTTT
TRBJ1-5 once TRBV12-5 NA CASALTGYGPQHF TGTGCTAGTGCCCTGACAGGATATGGTCCCCAGCATTTT
TRBJ2-3 once TRBV27 TRBD2 CASSELAGGEDTQYF TGTGCCAGCAGTGAGCTAGCGGGGGGAGAAGATACGCAGTATTTT
TRBJ2-2 NA TRBV5-1 NA CASSLRTETTGELFF TGCGCCAGCAGCTTAAGGACGGAGACTACCGGGGAGCTGTTTTTT
TRBJ2-7 NA TRBV2 NA CASSTQVYDSYEQYF TGTGCCAGCAGCACACAGGTTTATGACTCCTACGAGCAGTACTTC
TRBJ2-1 NA TRBV5-1 NA CASSLADSYNEQFF TGCGCCAGCAGCTTGGCGGACTCCTACAATGAGCAGTTCTTC
TRBJ1-2 NA TRBV27 TRBD1 CASRTRGQGYGYTF TGTGCCAGCAGGACGAGGGGACAGGGCTATGGCTACACCTTC
TRBJ1-1 NA TRBV14 NA CASSQGVPNEAFF TGTGCCAGCAGCCAAGGAGTCCCAAATGAAGCTTTCTTT
TRBJ1-1 once TRBV5-1 NA CASRPGLDTEAFF TGCGCCAGCAGGCCGGGGTTGGACACTGAAGCTTTCTTT
TRBJ1-2 NA TRBV28 NA CASMSRGRGYTF TGTGCCAGCATGAGTAGGGGACGTGGCTACACCTTC
TRBJ2-1 NA TRBV11-3 NA CASSPRETSYNEQFF TGTGCCAGCAGCCCCCGGGAGACCTCCTACAATGAGCAGTTCTTC
TRBJ2-5 NA TRBV5-1 NA CASSIGGTQETQYF TGCGCCAGCAGCATAGGCGGGACACAAGAGACCCAGTACTTC
TRBJ2-3 few TRBV4-1 TRBD2 CASSPIRTSGRTDTQYF TGCGCCAGCAGCCCAATTCGGACTAGCGGGCGCACAGATACGCAGTATTTT
TRBJ2-4 NA TRBV16 NA CASSQRLLLAKNIQYF TGTGCCAGCAGCCAAAGGCTTCTTCTAGCCAAAAACATTCAGTACTTC
TRBJ2-7 NA TRBV5-1 NA CASSLEYRSTGEQYF TGCGCCAGCAGCTTGGAATACAGGTCGACGGGCGAGCAGTACTTC
TRBJ1-2 NA TRBV18 NA CASSPSGEHGYTF TGTGCCAGCTCACCCTCGGGGGAGCACGGCTACACCTTC
TRBJ2-2 once TRBV5-1 NA CASSLSGHTGELFF TGCGCCAGCAGCTTATCAGGACACACCGGGGAGCTGTTTTTT
TRBJ1-1 NA TRBV6-1 NA CASISQSRAFF TGTGCCAGCATCAGCCAGTCACGGGCTTTCTTT
TRBJ1-1 NA TRBV6-5 NA CASSYGPGTEAFF TGTGCCAGCAGTTACGGTCCGGGAACTGAAGCTTTCTTT
TRBJ1-2 NA TRBV6-1 TRBD1 CASSEAGTGSFGYTF TGTGCCAGCAGTGAGGCCGGGACAGGGAGCTTTGGCTACACCTTC
TRBJ2-1 NA TRBV11-2 NA CASSLDSLNEQFF TGTGCCAGCAGCTTGGATAGTCTCAATGAGCAGTTCTTC
TRBJ1-5 NA TRBV5-5 NA CASSLARTGRHNQPQHF TGTGCCAGCAGCTTGGCCAGGACGGGACGGCACAATCAGCCCCAGCATTTT
TRBJ1-6 NA TRBV18 TRBD1 CASSPTGQGDSPLHF TGTGCCAGCTCACCGACCGGACAGGGCGATTCACCCCTCCACTTT
TRBJ2-1 NA TRBV27 TRBD2 CASSLRTSRDEQFF TGTGCCAGCAGTTTAAGGACTAGCAGGGATGAGCAGTTCTTC
TRBJ2-5 few TRBV5-1 TRBD2 CASMSSGGNQETQYF TGCGCCAGCATGTCTAGCGGGGGAAACCAAGAGACCCAGTACTTC
TRBJ2-7 NA TRBV5-6 NA CASSNQRAVHEQYF TGTGCCAGCAGCAATCAGCGGGCGGTCCACGAGCAGTACTTC
TRBJ2-7 NA TRBV28 NA CASSELPSYEQYF TGTGCCAGCAGTGAGCTCCCCTCCTACGAGCAGTACTTC
TRBJ1-1 NA TRBV5-1 TRBD1 CASSRDRGGTEAFF TGCGCCAGCAGCCGGGACAGGGGTGGGACTGAAGCTTTCTTT
TRBJ1-2 NA TRBV4-1 TRBD1 CASSLNRGQGWGYTF TGCGCCAGCAGCCTAAACAGGGGGCAGGGATGGGGCTACACCTTC
TRBJ2-1 NA TRBV11-2 TRBD2 CASNLAGLAGGEQFF TGTGCCAGCAACCTTGCGGGACTAGCGGGAGGGGAGCAGTTCTTC
TRBJ2-1 few TRBV18 NA CASSPGLYNEQFF TGTGCCAGCTCACCGGGGCTCTACAATGAGCAGTTCTTC
TRBJ1-1 NA TRBV18 NA CASSPRGTQNTEAFF TGTGCCAGCTCACCCCGAGGGACTCAAAACACTGAAGCTTTCTTT
TRBJ2-2 NA TRBV29-1 NA CSVEAGPTGELFF TGCAGCGTAGAGGCAGGGCCCACCGGGGAGCTGTTTTTT
TRBJ2-6 NA TRBV9 NA CASSAQAGANVLTF TGTGCCAGCAGCGCGCAGGCTGGGGCCAACGTCCTGACTTTC
TRBJ2-5 NA TRBV6-1 TRBD2 CASSVKGRGAFQETQYF TGTGCCAGCAGTGTCAAAGGGCGGGGGGCCTTCCAAGAGACCCAGTACTTC
TRBJ1-2 NA TRBV7-2 NA CASSLAVSGRGGYTF TGTGCCAGCAGCTTAGCGGTATCAGGGCGGGGAGGCTACACCTTC
TRBJ2-2 NA TRBV5-4 NA CASSPTPGELFF TGTGCCAGCAGCCCAACCCCCGGGGAGCTGTTTTTT
TRBJ2-1 NA TRBV10-3 TRBD1 CAISGQGLDEQFF TGTGCCATCAGTGGACAGGGGCTGGATGAGCAGTTCTTC
TRBJ2-1 NA TRBV30 NA CAWNRQYNEQFF TGTGCCTGGAATAGACAGTACAATGAGCAGTTCTTC